This T cell receptor beta chain was observed in a study of Graves' ophthalmopathy and Graves' hyperthyroidism. Study at large: Peripheral blood was gathered at the point of initial diagnosis, before any treatment started. General study points: Most expanded clonotypes in thyroid above 0.001 frequency also showed up in blood.

This CDR3 has 13 amino acids. V was trimmed by 3 bases and J by 6 bases, leaving 13 bases between them. Germline V gene lookup returns CDR1 SGHRS and CDR2 YFSETQ. This clonotype was seen repeatedly, ten times or more. Its antigen is unknown. Among the exclusions were patients with other autoimmune diseases, uncontrolled infections, pregnancy or lactation. RNA transcripts were the template, and TCR beta CDR3 regions were amplified from them. The first-round RT-PCR employed HTBI primers together with the Qiagen OneStep RT-PCR kit. A multiplex PCR was then performed as the second round. TCRdb itself ran the multiplex PCR reads through MiXCR, one entry per CDR3 protein. Here the sample spans about 420,000 distinct CDR3 sequences, approximately 21% being singletons.

This chain joins TRBV5-1 and TRBJ2-7; no firm D call. The clonotype originates from a woman under 30 with stable Graves' hyperthyroidism. The material sequenced was peripheral blood. The CDR3 protein is CASSSWDSVEQYF. The CDR3, as DNA: TGCGCCAGCAGCTCATGGGATTCGGTCGAGCAGTACTTC.